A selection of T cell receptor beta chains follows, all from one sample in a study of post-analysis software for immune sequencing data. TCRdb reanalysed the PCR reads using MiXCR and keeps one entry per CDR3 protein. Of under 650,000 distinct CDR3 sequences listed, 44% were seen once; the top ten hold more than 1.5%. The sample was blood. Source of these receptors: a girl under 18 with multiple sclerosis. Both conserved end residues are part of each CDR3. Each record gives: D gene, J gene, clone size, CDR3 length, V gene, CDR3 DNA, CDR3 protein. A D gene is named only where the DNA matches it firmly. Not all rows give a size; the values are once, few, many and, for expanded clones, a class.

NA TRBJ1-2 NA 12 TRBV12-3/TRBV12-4 TGTGCCAGCAGCCAGACAGTTGGGGTCTACACCTTC CASSQTVGVYTF
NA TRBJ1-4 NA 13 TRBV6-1 TGTGCCAGCAGGGACGGCATTAATGAAAAACTGTTTTTT CASRDGINEKLFF
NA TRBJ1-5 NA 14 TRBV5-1 TGCGCCAGCAGCTTGGCGCCAGAGTATCAGCCCCAGCATTTT CASSLAPEYQPQHF
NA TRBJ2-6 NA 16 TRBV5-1 TGCGCCAGCAGCCCGGTGCGAAGCTCTGGGGCCAACGTCCTGACTTTC CASSPVRSSGANVLTF
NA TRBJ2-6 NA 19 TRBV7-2 TGTGCCAGCAGCCCGAGCGGACAGCAGATACCTTCTGGGGCCAACGTCCTGACTTTC CASSPSGQQIPSGANVLTF
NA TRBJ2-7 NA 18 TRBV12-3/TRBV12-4 TGTGCCAGCAGTTTATTTCCCGACAGGACCTCGAACACCTACGAGCAGTACTTC CASSLFPDRTSNTYEQYF
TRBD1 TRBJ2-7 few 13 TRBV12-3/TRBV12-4 TGTGCCAGCAGCCTCTTACAGGGGCGCGAGCAGTACTTC CASSLLQGREQYF
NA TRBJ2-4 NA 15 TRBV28 TGTGCCAGCAGTACCCGTGGAGCGGCAACAAACATTCAGTACTTC CASSTRGAATNIQYF
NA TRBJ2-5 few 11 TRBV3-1 TGTGCCAGCAGCCAAGATGTGACCCAGTACTTC CASSQDVTQYF
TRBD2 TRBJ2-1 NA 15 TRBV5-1 TGCGCCAGCAGCTTGGAGCGTCTAGCGGGCAATGAGCAGTTCTTC CASSLERLAGNEQFF
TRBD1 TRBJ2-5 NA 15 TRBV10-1 TGCGCCAGCAGTGGCCGGACAGGCCCTGGGGAGACCCAGTACTTC CASSGRTGPGETQYF
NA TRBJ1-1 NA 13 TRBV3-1 TGTGCCAGCAGCCACGTCCCCCACACTGAAGCTTTCTTT CASSHVPHTEAFF
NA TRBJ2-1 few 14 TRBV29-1 TGCAGCGTTGTTCGGTTGGGGACCTACAATGAGCAGTTCTTC CSVVRLGTYNEQFF
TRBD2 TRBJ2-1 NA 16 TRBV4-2 TGTGCCAGCAGCTCCAGCGGGGGGGCCGTTTTCAATGAGCAGTTCTTC CASSSSGGAVFNEQFF
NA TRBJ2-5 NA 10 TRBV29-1 TGCAGCGTGGAGGGAGAGACCCAGTACTTC CSVEGETQYF
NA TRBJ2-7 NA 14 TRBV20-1 TGCAGTGCTAGAAAGGTGTCAGGGCCCTACGAGCAGTACTTC CSARKVSGPYEQYF
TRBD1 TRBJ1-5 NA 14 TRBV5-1 TGCGCCAGCAGCTTGGAAGGGGGCGCAGATCGTCCGCATTTT CASSLEGGADRPHF
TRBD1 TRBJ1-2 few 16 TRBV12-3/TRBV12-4 TGTGCCAGCAGTTCCTTACGTCCGGGACAGGGATATGGCTACACCTTC CASSSLRPGQGYGYTF
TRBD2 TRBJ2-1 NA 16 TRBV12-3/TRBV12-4 TGTGCCAGCAAAAAACTGGGAGCGGGAGGGCCTGGTGAGCAGTTCTTC CASKKLGAGGPGEQFF
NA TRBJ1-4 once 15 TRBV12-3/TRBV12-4 TGTGCCAGCAGTCTACTCCAGGGGCAATCGGAAAAACTGTTTTTT CASSLLQGQSEKLFF
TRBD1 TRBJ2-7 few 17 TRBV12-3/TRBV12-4 TGTGCCAGCAGTTTTACAACCGGGACAGGGACCTCCTACGAGCAGTACTTC CASSFTTGTGTSYEQYF
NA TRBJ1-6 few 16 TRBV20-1 TGCAGTGCTAGAGAAGAGGGAAAGGGAAATAATTCACCCCTCCACTTT CSAREEGKGNNSPLHF
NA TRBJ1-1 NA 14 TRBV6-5 TGTGCCAGCAGTTATAGTAGGGCAAACACTGAAGCTTTCTTT CASSYSRANTEAFF
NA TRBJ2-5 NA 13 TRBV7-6 TGTGCCACGGACCCAGGGGACCAAGAGACCCAGTACTTC CATDPGDQETQYF